This is a list of T cell receptor beta chains from one sample in a study of blood T cell repertoires in COVID-19. Produced via immunoSEQ multiplex PCR; TCRdb's table is partial and in-frame only. This table holds 370,000 or so clones, 70% to 85% found once. The sequenced sample consisted of peripheral blood. All receptors come from a human donor with acute or convalescent COVID-19. The donor label of this sample is uncertain. Each CDR3 is given with its conserved first and last residue. D genes are given only for firm matches. Clone size is stated in some rows and not others, as once, few, many or a class when expanded.

v_gene: TRBV9; d_gene: -; abundance: -; j_gene: TRBJ2-4; CDR3nt: TGTGCCAGCAGCGTAGGTGGGGGCATCCTAGCCAAAAACATTCAGTACTTC; CDR3aa: CASSVGGGILAKNIQYF
v_gene: TRBV7-9; d_gene: -; abundance: -; j_gene: TRBJ2-5; CDR3nt: TGTGCCAGCAGCTTAGCTGTCGGGGTCAGAGGAGAGACCCAGTACTTC; CDR3aa: CASSLAVGVRGETQYF
v_gene: TRBV6-1; d_gene: -; abundance: -; j_gene: TRBJ2-6; CDR3nt: TGTGCCAGCAGTGCCCAGACAGCCTCTGGGGCCAACGTCCTGACTTTC; CDR3aa: CASSAQTASGANVLTF
v_gene: TRBV2; d_gene: -; abundance: -; j_gene: TRBJ1-2; CDR3nt: TGTGCGAACAGCGGTAACTATGGCTACACCTTC; CDR3aa: CANSGNYGYTF
v_gene: TRBV9; d_gene: TRBD2; abundance: -; j_gene: TRBJ2-2; CDR3nt: TGTGCCAGCAGGCCGAGACTAGCGGGGGACGGGGAGCTGTTTTTT; CDR3aa: CASRPRLAGDGELFF
v_gene: TRBV7-9; d_gene: -; abundance: -; j_gene: TRBJ2-7; CDR3nt: TGTGCCAGCAGCCCAGCAATGGGGGGATCCTACGAGCAGTACTTC; CDR3aa: CASSPAMGGSYEQYF
v_gene: TRBV27; d_gene: TRBD2; abundance: once; j_gene: TRBJ2-1; CDR3nt: TGTGCCAGCAGTCCCCGGACTAGCGGGGGGACTTACAATGAGCAGTTCTTC; CDR3aa: CASSPRTSGGTYNEQFF
v_gene: TRBV4-2; d_gene: -; abundance: -; j_gene: TRBJ2-7; CDR3nt: TGTGCCAGCAGCCAAGGCGGGATTGGGTCCTACGAGCAGTACTTC; CDR3aa: CASSQGGIGSYEQYF
v_gene: TRBV28; d_gene: TRBD1; abundance: -; j_gene: TRBJ2-7; CDR3nt: TGTGCCAGCAGAGAAGTGACAGGGGAGAACGAGCAGTACTTC; CDR3aa: CASREVTGENEQYF
v_gene: TRBV7-9; d_gene: TRBD2; abundance: -; j_gene: TRBJ2-3; CDR3nt: TGTGCCAGCAGCATCGGACTAGCGGGGACAGATACGCAGTATTTT; CDR3aa: CASSIGLAGTDTQYF
v_gene: TRBV10-3; d_gene: -; abundance: once; j_gene: TRBJ1-2; CDR3nt: TGTGCCATCAGTGAGTCGGCGGGGGGGGTCTATGGCTACACCTTC; CDR3aa: CAISESAGGVYGYTF
v_gene: TRBV6-5; d_gene: -; abundance: -; j_gene: TRBJ1-1; CDR3nt: TGTGCCAGCAGTTACCGCCAGTGGAACACTGAAGCTTTCTTT; CDR3aa: CASSYRQWNTEAFF
v_gene: TRBV29-1; d_gene: TRBD1; abundance: -; j_gene: TRBJ1-6; CDR3nt: TGCAGCGCCCCCAGGACAGGGAATTCACCCCTCCACTTT; CDR3aa: CSAPRTGNSPLHF
v_gene: TRBV3-1/TRBV3-2; d_gene: TRBD1; abundance: -; j_gene: TRBJ1-3; CDR3nt: TGTGCCAGCAGCCCAGGGGGAAGGTCCGGGGGAAACACCATATATTTT; CDR3aa: CASSPGGRSGGNTIYF
v_gene: TRBV28; d_gene: -; abundance: -; j_gene: TRBJ1-1; CDR3nt: TGTGCCAGCAGTACAGGCCACACTGAAGCTTTCTTT; CDR3aa: CASSTGHTEAFF
v_gene: TRBV14; d_gene: -; abundance: few; j_gene: TRBJ2-1; CDR3nt: TGTGCCAGCAGCCAACGCCTCCCAATAGTTAATGAGCAGTTCTTC; CDR3aa: CASSQRLPIVNEQFF